The 17 T cell receptor beta chains presented below share a single source sample, sequenced in a study of blood T cell repertoires in COVID-19. The method was immunoSEQ multiplex PCR; TCRdb's version includes in-frame clones alone and lacks a portion of them. This table holds roughly 250,000 clones, around 90% found once. Sequenced sample: PBMCs or T cells enriched from blood (not recorded which). The receptor source for this set is a woman aged 25 to 39 with acute COVID-19.

V and J are TRBV28 and TRBJ1-1; 7 bases match TRBD1. Germline assignment: CDR1 MDHEN and CDR2 SYDVKM. The CDR3 covers 12 residues. V dropped 10 bases and J dropped 5; count of bases not matched to a gene: 7. The CDR3 loop reads CATSRGRTEAFF. In DNA, the CDR3 is TGTGCCACCTCGAGGGGGCGGACTGAAGCTTTCTTT.

J is TRBJ2-7 and V is TRBV28; no reliable D call. Germline CDR1 is MDHEN and CDR2 is SYDVKM. Between the trimmed V and J ends, which lost 7 bases and 1 base, there was a span of 5 bases. The CDR3 runs 11 residues. The CDR3 sequence is CASKQSYEQYF. The CDR3 region has the DNA TGTGCCAGCAAACAGTCCTACGAGCAGTACTTC.

The rearrangement links TRBV11-2 to TRBJ2-5, with D tentatively TRBD1 (5 bases). This CDR3 region has 16 residues. V gave up 1 base and J gave up 4 bases, with 16 bases separating them. In germline, CDR1 is SGHAT, CDR2 FQNNGV. The CDR3 sequence is CASSLVGRMGPETQYF. CDR3 sequence (DNA): TGTGCCAGCAGCTTAGTTGGCAGAATGGGGCCAGAGACCCAGTACTTC.

The gene calls are TRBV3-1 (or the pseudogene TRBV3-2) and TRBJ2-2; D call uncertain. The ends were cut back, 0 bases at V and 9 bases at J, with 8 bases in the middle. The CDR3 totals 13 residues. Germline V gene sequence: CDR1 LGHDT, CDR2 YNNKEL (reference sequence). The CDR3 DNA sequence: TGTGCCAGCAGCCAAGACCCTTACAGGGAGCTGTTTTTT. It translates to CASSQDPYRELFF.

The V and J genes are TRBV5-1 and TRBJ2-5; D gene uncertain. Per germline, CDR1 SGHRS and CDR2 YFSETQ. The germline V and J ends were trimmed by 0 bases and 5 bases, with 14 bases remaining between them. This CDR3 comprises 15 residues. This CDR3 is CASSLGAQHTETQYF. The CDR3 nucleotides are TGCGCCAGCAGCTTGGGGGCCCAGCACACGGAGACCCAGTACTTC.

The genes are TRBV28 and TRBJ1-5; 7 bases line up with TRBD1. With V trimmed by 6 bases and J by 5 bases, 13 bases remained unmatched. Germline V gene sequence: CDR1 MDHEN, CDR2 SYDVKM. The CDR3 runs 16 residues. Written as DNA, the CDR3 is TGTGCCAGCAGCGGGCCCCGGGACAGCATTTATCAGCCCCAGCATTTT. This gives the protein CASSGPRDSIYQPQHF. The complete variable domain, with remaining parts taken from reference TRBV28 and TRBJ1-5, reads DVKVTQSSRYLVKRTGEKVFLECVQDMDHENMFWYRQDPGLGLRLIYFSYDVKMKEKGDIPEGYSVSREKKERFSLILESASTNQTSMYLCASSGPRDSIYQPQHFGDGTRLSIL.

The J gene is TRBJ1-2, the V gene TRBV28, with D possibly matching TRBD1 (6 bases). Germline values: CDR1 MDHEN, CDR2 SYDVKM. Trimming stripped 6 bases from V and 4 bases from J, with 15 bases between. This CDR3 is 14 amino acids long. The CDR3 DNA sequence: TGTGCCAGCAGACCCGGGACAAGAACCTATGGCTACACCTTC. As protein: CASRPGTRTYGYTF.

This clone showed up just once. This chain links TRBV29-1 with TRBJ2-3, with D possibly TRBD2 on 6 matching bases. This CDR3 spans 15 amino acids. Germline CDR1 SQVTM, CDR2 ANQGSEA. Trimming took off 6 bases at V and 0 bases at J, with 16 bases between the two ends. CDR3 nucleotide sequence: TGCAGCGTGGGGGGACCCAGGAGGAGCACAGATACGCAGTATTTT. Encoded protein: CSVGGPRRSTDTQYF.

The chain carries TRBV11-2 and TRBJ2-2; 9 bases are shared with TRBD2. Germline trimming cut 5 bases from V and 5 bases from J; bases unmatched to any gene: 6. The CDR3 is 15 amino acids. The germline CDR1 and CDR2 sequences are SGHAT and FQNNGV. The CDR3 bases are TGTGCCAGCAGCCACCTAGCGGGGAGGACCGGGGAGCTGTTTTTT. As protein: CASSHLAGRTGELFF.

The chain joins TRBV14 to TRBJ1-2; D remains unclear. Germline values: CDR1 SGHDN, CDR2 FVKESK. The CDR3 has 17 amino acids. The V and J ends lost 0 bases and 1 base respectively, with 15 bases between them. CDR3 DNA: TGTGCCAGCAGCCAAGATCACAGCATCCAAAGTAACTATGGCTACACCTTC. Amino acids: CASSQDHSIQSNYGYTF. Together with reference TRBV14 and TRBJ1-2, the CDR3 gives the full variable domain: EAGVTQFPSHSVIEKGQTVTLRCDPISGHDNLYWYRRVMGKEIKFLLHFVKESKQDESGMPNNRFLAERTGGTYSTLKVQPAELEDSGVYFCASSQDHSIQSNYGYTFGSGTRLTVV.

The chain joins TRBV9 to TRBJ2-1, with 7 nucleotides matching TRBD1. Germline CDR1 is SGDLS and CDR2 is YYNGEE. CDR3 length: 17 residues. Germline trimming cut 0 bases from V and 1 base from J; bases unmatched to any gene: 7. The CDR3 loop is CASSVGGQIGSYNEQFF. The CDR3 nucleotides are TGTGCCAGCAGCGTAGGGGGACAGATTGGGTCCTACAATGAGCAGTTCTTC. Based on the CDR3 plus reference TRBV9 and TRBJ2-1, the full variable domain is DSGVTQTPKHLITATGQRVTLRCSPRSGDLSVYWYQQSLDQGLQFLIQYYNGEERAKGNILERFSAQQFPDLHSELNLSSLELGDSALYFCASSVGGQIGSYNEQFFGPGTRLTVL.

This rearrangement joins TRBV25-1 to TRBJ1-2; possible D gene TRBD1, 6 bases. V lost 2 bases and J 2 bases, leaving 9 bases between the germline ends. The CDR3 contains 14 residues. CDR1 and CDR2 from the germline V gene are MGHDK and SYGVNS. CDR3 in DNA: TGTGCCAGCAGTGAAAGGGACACCAACTATGGCTACACCTTC. Its translation is CASSERDTNYGYTF.

The chain carries TRBV18 and TRBJ2-7, with D tentatively TRBD2 (6 bases). V was pared by 2 bases and J by 6 bases, with 20 bases between. Germline V CDR1 and CDR2: KGHSH, LQKENI. The CDR3 covers 16 residues. Written as DNA, the CDR3 is TGTGCCAGCTCACCAGTGAGGGGACTCCCCTACTTCGAGCAGTACTTC. Translation: CASSPVRGLPYFEQYF.

V is TRBV6-4 and J is TRBJ2-1; 7 nucleotides align to TRBD2. Germline CDR1 reads MRHNA; CDR2 reads SNTAGT. The CDR3 covers 12 residues. V gave up 2 bases and J gave up 13 bases; unmatched junction bases: 5. CDR3 region: CASSDTGGEQFF. CDR3 nucleotides: TGTGCCAGCAGTGACACGGGAGGAGAACAGTTCTTC.

The rearrangement uses TRBV18 and TRBJ2-3; tentative D call: TRBD1 (6 bases). The CDR3 covers 16 residues. Germline CDR1 and CDR2: KGHSH and LQKENI. The V end lost 2 bases, the J end lost 2 bases, and 14 bases lay between the germline ends. The chain's CDR3 is CASSPSRQANTDTQYF. In DNA form, the CDR3 reads TGTGCCAGCTCACCATCTCGACAGGCCAACACAGATACGCAGTATTTT.

The chain joins TRBV12-5 to TRBJ2-1; 7 positions agree with TRBD2. CDR3 size: 14 residues. Germline lookup yields CDR1 LGHNT and CDR2 FRNRAP. The junction had 5 bases not matched to a gene; V was cut back by 1 base and J by 8 bases. The CDR3 nucleotides read TGTGCTAGTGGTTTGGGGGGGGGATTGGATGAGCAGTTCTTC. Translating gives CASGLGGGLDEQFF.

The rearrangement links TRBV27 to TRBJ2-2; 8 nucleotides align to TRBD1. The CDR3 is 15 amino acids. Germline lookup yields CDR1 MNHEY and CDR2 SMNVEV (reference sequence). V dropped 6 bases and J dropped 1; count of bases not matched to a gene: 4. For the CDR3, the DNA is TGTGCCAGCAGCACGGACAGGGAGAACACCGGGGAGCTGTTTTTT. It encodes CASSTDRENTGELFF.